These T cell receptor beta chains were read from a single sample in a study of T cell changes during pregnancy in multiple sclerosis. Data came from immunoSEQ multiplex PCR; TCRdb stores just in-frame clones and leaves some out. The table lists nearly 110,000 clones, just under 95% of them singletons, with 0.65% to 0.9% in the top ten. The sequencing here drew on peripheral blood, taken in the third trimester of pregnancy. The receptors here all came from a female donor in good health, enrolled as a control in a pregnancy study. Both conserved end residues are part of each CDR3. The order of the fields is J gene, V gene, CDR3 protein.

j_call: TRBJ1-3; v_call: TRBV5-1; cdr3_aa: CASSYGQGKRSGNTIYF
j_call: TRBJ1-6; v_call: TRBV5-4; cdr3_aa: CASTGGANNSPLHF
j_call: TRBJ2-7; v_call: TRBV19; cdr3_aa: CASSIDTSGGARTIYEQYF
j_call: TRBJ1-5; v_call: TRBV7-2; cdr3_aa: CASLRAGGGQPQHF
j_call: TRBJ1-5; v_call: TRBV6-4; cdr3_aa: CASSDSPGGDGPQHF
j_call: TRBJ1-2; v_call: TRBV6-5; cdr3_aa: CASSYRGINYGYTF
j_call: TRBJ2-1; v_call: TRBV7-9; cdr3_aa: CASSYRASGGYNEQFF
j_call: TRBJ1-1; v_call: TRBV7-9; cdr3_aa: CASSSAGTGNTEAFF
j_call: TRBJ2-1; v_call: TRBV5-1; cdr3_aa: CASSLAAGNEQFF
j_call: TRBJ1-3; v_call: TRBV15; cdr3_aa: CAIRGGAGNTIYF
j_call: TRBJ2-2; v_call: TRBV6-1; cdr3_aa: CAGRKAGNTGELFF
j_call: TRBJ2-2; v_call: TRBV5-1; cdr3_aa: CASRTGTEGYGELFF